The 11 T cell receptor beta chains presented below share a single source sample, sequenced in a study of molecular identifiers for immune sequencing clone quantification. TCRdb passed the PCR reads through MiXCR, listing each CDR3 protein once. The sample consists of around 480,000 distinct CDR3 sequences, 20% to 25% of them appearing once. The specimen sequenced was naive CD8+ T cells from blood, with Jurkat cell RNA spiked in. The subset here: FACS-sorted CD8+CD4-CCR7+CD45RA+ naive T cells. These receptors were collected from a human donor in good health. Some libraries in this study had Jurkat cell RNA spiked in.

In its sample, this clonotype was seen once. V usage is TRBV27 and J usage is TRBJ2-1; 9 positions agree with TRBD2. J was trimmed by 10 bases and V by 1 base; bases with no gene match: 8. The CDR3 runs to 15 residues. Germline V gene lookup returns CDR1 MNHEY and CDR2 SMNVEV (reference sequence). CDR3 loop: CASSLFAGGPYEQFF. The CDR3 nucleotides are TGTGCCAGCAGTTTATTTGCGGGAGGGCCTTACGAGCAGTTCTTC.

This chain connects TRBV20-1 to TRBJ2-1; D ambiguous. Trimming pared 3 bases from V and 2 bases from J, leaving 14 bases between. Germline lookup yields CDR1 DFQATT and CDR2 SNEGSKA (reference sequence). This CDR3 has 15 residues. CDR3 sequence: CSASHSAEPYNEQFF. For the CDR3, the DNA is TGCAGTGCTAGTCATTCGGCGGAACCCTACAATGAGCAGTTCTTC.

The rearrangement links TRBV27 to TRBJ2-7, with 7 bases fitting TRBD1. The CDR3 is 15 residues long. With 8 bases clipped from V and 4 bases from J, the junction kept 14 bases outside the gene matches. The V gene's germline CDR1 is MNHEY and CDR2 SMNVEV (reference sequence). Here the CDR3 DNA reads TGTGCCAGCGGTTCCCGCCACAGGGGCGGGTACGAGCAGTACTTC. Translating it yields CASGSRHRGGYEQYF.

This clonotype has ten or more counts. CDR3 region: CASSPEDEASGDSYEQYF. For the CDR3, the DNA is TGTGCCAGCAGCCCGGAGGATGAAGCTAGCGGGGACTCCTACGAGCAGTACTTC. The chain is built from TRBV7-9 and TRBJ2-7, with TRBD2 identical over 9 bases. Germline V gives CDR1 SEHNR, CDR2 FQNEAQ (reference sequence). The length of the CDR3 is 18 residues. The V segment lost 5 bases and the J segment 0 bases; nucleotides outside the gene matches: 14.

This clonotype was seen more than once but under ten times. In DNA form, the CDR3 reads TGCAGTGCTAGAGTTATGACTAGCGGGAGAGGGGCAGATACGCAGTATTTT. Protein sequence: CSARVMTSGRGADTQYF. The chain joins TRBV20-1 to TRBJ2-3; 12 bases line up with TRBD2. The CDR3 length is 17 residues. In germline, CDR1 is DFQATT, CDR2 SNEGSKA (reference sequence). With V trimmed by 1 base and J by 4 bases, 9 bases remained unmatched.

V usage is TRBV12-3 or TRBV12-4 and J usage is TRBJ2-7; D unclear. There are 17 residues in the CDR3. Trimming took 3 bases from V and 3 from J, leaving 21 bases between them. The CDR3 region is CASSLRYYSLSDYEQYF. CDR3 sequence (DNA): TGTGCCAGCAGTTTGAGGTACTACTCTTTAAGCGACTACGAGCAGTACTTC.

J is TRBJ2-7 and V is TRBV7-6, with TRBD1 as a possible D gene (6 bases). The CDR3 is made up of 16 amino acids. V was clipped by 1 base and J by 0 bases, with 13 bases between them. The germline gives CDR1 SGHVS, CDR2 FNYEAQ. CDR3 protein: CASSLEPTGSSYEQYF. The CDR3 nucleotides are TGTGCCAGCAGCTTAGAGCCGACAGGTAGCTCCTACGAGCAGTACTTC.

Comments on this clonotype: A read error may be the cause here, since a much bigger clone is one base away. The conserved closing phenylalanine or tryptophan is absent in this CDR3, likely reflecting a read error. V usage is TRBV12-3 or TRBV12-4 and J usage is TRBJ1-5; TRBD1 might be the D (5 bases). The CDR3 runs 13 residues. Trimming removed 6 bases at V and 1 base at J, with 7 bases between. CDR3 region: CASSRDSNQPQHI. The CDR3 region has the DNA TGTGCCAGCAGCCGGGACAGCAATCAGCCCCAGCATATT.

This clonotype came up a few times. The chain is built from TRBV25-1 and TRBJ2-1; the D call may be TRBD1 or TRBD2 (5 bases each). CDR1 MGHDK and CDR2 SYGVNS come from the germline V gene. The CDR3 contains 14 residues. V lost 2 bases, J lost 9 bases, and 14 bases lay in between. The DNA for the CDR3 is TGTGCCAGCAGTGAAGGGGCCCTCGGGACTGAGCAGTTCTTC. This translates into CASSEGALGTEQFF.

V gene TRBV28 combines with J gene TRBJ2-1; TRBD2 matches 7 bases. The CDR3 totals 15 residues. CDR1 MDHEN and CDR2 SYDVKM come from the germline V gene. J was trimmed by 8 bases and V by 2 bases; bases with no gene match: 9. DNA for the CDR3: TGTGCCAGCAGTTTAAGCCCGACGGGGAGGGATGAGCAGTTCTTC. Its translation is CASSLSPTGRDEQFF.

This clonotype was seen a handful of times. The chain employs TRBV19 and TRBJ1-1; no firm D call. The CDR3 loop spans 13 amino acids. Germline V gene lookup returns CDR1 LNHDA and CDR2 SQIVND (reference sequence). The ends were cut back, 3 bases at V and 0 bases at J, with 5 bases in the middle. The CDR3 spells CASSILMNTEAFF. The CDR3 region has the DNA TGTGCCAGTAGTATTCTTATGAACACTGAAGCTTTCTTT.